This T cell receptor beta chain came from a study of cytomegalovirus exposure and HLA in healthy donors. V shed 4 bases and J shed 8 bases, with 11 bases lying between them. Per the germline V gene, CDR1 is SQVTM and CDR2 is ANQGSEA. The CDR3 sequence is 11 residues long. The study's findings and limits: In a later analysis, HLA-C alleles had the fewest associated TCRs, DRB1 alleles the most. A reported reduction in N-insertions relative to the approximately 670-donor mean was seen in an Asian-associated ancestry cluster in a later analysis. In vitro assays verified that a few CMV-associated chains recognized CMV antigens specifically.

Turning to this clone: The antigen is not known.

This PCR relied on a set of 60 Vbeta primers and 13 Jbeta primers. The protocol was immunoSEQ multiplex PCR, while the TCRdb copy is restricted to in-frame clones and leaves out a portion. This listing includes roughly 74,000 clones. This TCR was sampled from a female donor in good health and CMV-seropositive. The genes are TRBV29-1 and TRBJ1-2, with a possible D match to TRBD1 (5 bases). The material sequenced was PBMCs. The CDR3 DNA sequence: TGCAGCGTTGTTCGACAGACAGGCTACACCTTC. Translation: CSVVRQTGYTF.